Presented here are 18 T cell receptor beta chains from one specimen sequenced in a study of OX40 agonist ivuxolimab in advanced cancers. Method: immunoSEQ multiplex PCR; TCRdb's copy keeps in-frame clones and lacks some. The sample records 85,000 to 100,000 clones, less than 95% being singletons. Specimen: CD4+ or CD8+ T cells sorted from blood, collected in a trial of the OX40 agonist ivuxolimab. These receptors were taken from an adult with an advanced solid tumor such as melanoma, head and neck, liver or kidney cancer.

V and J are TRBV10-2 and TRBJ1-2, with 9 nucleotides matching TRBD1. CDR1 is WSHSY and CDR2 is SAAADI in the germline V gene. V was pared by 4 bases and J by 5 bases, with 8 bases of the junction left unmatched. The CDR3 totals 15 residues. This chain's CDR3 is CASSAGQGYEYGYTF. CDR3 sequence (DNA): TGCGCCAGCAGTGCCGGACAGGGGTACGAGTATGGCTACACCTTC.

The chain combines TRBV15 with TRBJ2-1, with no clear D. CDR1 is LNHNV and CDR2 is YYDKDF in the germline V gene (reference sequence). This CDR3 has 15 amino acids. Trimming removed 0 bases at V and 5 bases at J, with 11 bases between. CDR3 in amino acids: CATSRDGWADNEQFF. As DNA, the CDR3 is TGTGCCACCAGCAGAGATGGGTGGGCAGACAATGAGCAGTTCTTC.

This chain uses TRBV7-9 with TRBJ2-5, with a tentative D call TRBD1 (6 bases). This CDR3 region has 14 residues. V was cut by 4 bases and J by 3 bases, with 12 bases left in between. The germline CDR1 and CDR2 sequences are SEHNR and FQNEAQ (reference sequence). This chain's CDR3 is CASSSQGWEETQYF. The DNA of the CDR3 is TGTGCCAGCAGCTCACAGGGTTGGGAAGAGACCCAGTACTTC.

The count of this clone is one. The CDR3 loop is CASSPPLIAGSYNEQFF. DNA of the CDR3: TGTGCCAGTAGTCCGCCCCTAATAGCGGGATCCTACAATGAGCAGTTCTTC. V gene TRBV19 combines with J gene TRBJ2-1; TRBD2 matches 8 bases. The CDR3 contains 17 residues. Per the germline V gene, CDR1 is LNHDA and CDR2 is SQIVND (reference sequence). V dropped 5 bases and J dropped 1; count of bases not matched to a gene: 10. Filled out from reference TRBV19 and TRBJ2-1, the complete variable domain reads DGGITQSPKYLFRKEGQNVTLSCEQNLNHDAMYWYRQDPGQGLRLIYYSQIVNDFQKGDIAEGYSVSREKKESFPLTVTSAQKNPTAFYLCASSPPLIAGSYNEQFFGPGTRLTVL.

This sequence joins TRBV5-6 and TRBJ2-3, with a possible D match to TRBD1 (6 bases). With 1 base removed from V and 0 bases from J, the gap between germline ends came to 9 bases. CDR3 length: 15 residues. CDR1 and CDR2 (germline): SGHDT, YYEEEE. CDR3 nucleotide sequence: TGTGCCAGCAGCTTGCCCGACAGGAGCACAGATACGCAGTATTTT. Translating it yields CASSLPDRSTDTQYF.

This clone was found once. V is TRBV4-3 and J is TRBJ1-6; D gene uncertain. CDR1 and CDR2 (germline): LGHNA, YSLEER. The V end lost 4 bases, the J end lost 4 bases, and 2 bases lay between the germline ends. This CDR3 contains 12 residues. The DNA for the CDR3 is TGCGCCAGCAGCCTTTATAATTCACCCCTCCACTTT. Translation: CASSLYNSPLHF.

CDR3 protein: CASSRAVGLVDTQYF. The CDR3, as DNA: TGTGCCAGCAGTCGAGCGGTGGGACTCGTGGATACGCAGTATTTT. The rearrangement links TRBV6-6 to TRBJ2-3; TRBD2 is a possible D gene (6 bases). V lost 5 bases, J lost 6 bases, and 18 bases lay in between. Germline V gene lookup returns CDR1 MNHNY and CDR2 SVGAGI (reference sequence). This CDR3 has 15 residues.

V gene TRBV27 combines with J gene TRBJ1-4; tentatively, D is TRBD1 (5 bases). Trimming stripped 5 bases from V and 4 bases from J, with 20 bases between. Germline CDR1 MNHEY, CDR2 SMNVEV (reference sequence). The CDR3 loop spans 17 amino acids. Here the CDR3 DNA reads TGTGCCAGCAGTCTAACCCCTGGGGGGGTTGGTAATGAAAAACTGTTTTTT. Its protein product is CASSLTPGGVGNEKLFF.

The chain recombines TRBV19 with TRBJ2-3; 13 bases match TRBD2. With 9 bases clipped from V and 4 bases from J, the junction kept 4 bases outside the gene matches. Per germline, CDR1 LNHDA and CDR2 SQIVND (reference sequence). The CDR3 runs to 14 residues. DNA for the CDR3: TGTGCCAGGAGGACTAGCGGGAGCGCAGATACGCAGTATTTT. This sequence encodes CARRTSGSADTQYF. Looking up the rest from reference TRBV19 and TRBJ2-3 gives the full variable domain: DGGITQSPKYLFRKEGQNVTLSCEQNLNHDAMYWYRQDPGQGLRLIYYSQIVNDFQKGDIAEGYSVSREKKESFPLTVTSAQKNPTAFYLCARRTSGSADTQYFGPGTRLTVL.

The chain is built from TRBV6-1 and TRBJ2-3; D might be TRBD1 or TRBD2, each matching 5 bases. V lost 3 bases and J lost 4, with 11 bases in between. The CDR3 totals 14 residues. CDR1 is MNHNS and CDR2 is SASEGT in the germline V gene. The CDR3 nucleotides are TGTGCCAGCAGTGATTGGGGACGGGCAGATACGCAGTATTTT. Translation: CASSDWGRADTQYF.

The rearrangement joins TRBV19 to TRBJ1-5; D not resolved. The germline CDR1 and CDR2 sequences are LNHDA and SQIVND (reference sequence). V gave up 3 bases and J gave up 3 bases, with 6 bases separating them. CDR3 size: 13 residues. CDR3 loop: CASSIGANQPQHF. Here the CDR3 DNA reads TGTGCCAGTAGTATTGGCGCCAATCAGCCCCAGCATTTT.

The chain links TRBV9 to TRBJ1-1, with no clear D. Germline V lookup: CDR1 SGDLS, CDR2 YYNGEE. Trimming stripped 6 bases from V and 0 bases from J, with 9 bases between. This CDR3 contains 13 residues. Here the CDR3 DNA reads TGTGCCAGCACGGGCACTTTGAACACTGAAGCTTTCTTT. This codes for CASTGTLNTEAFF.

This clone has just one count. The genes are TRBV19 and TRBJ2-3; 7 nucleotides align to TRBD2. The CDR3 runs to 15 residues. CDR1 LNHDA and CDR2 SQIVND come from the germline V gene (reference sequence). J was trimmed by 3 bases and V by 1 base; bases with no gene match: 4. The CDR3 coding sequence is TGTGCCAGTAGTATAGCGGCGGGAGTTACAGATACGCAGTATTTT. This sequence encodes CASSIAAGVTDTQYF.

V is TRBV19 and J is TRBJ2-4; 9 bases agree with TRBD2. The length of the CDR3 is 13 residues. Germline CDR1 and CDR2: LNHDA and SQIVND (reference sequence). The trim removed 5 bases at V and 8 bases at J, leaving 4 bases unmatched. This CDR3 is CASSPQRGDIQYF. DNA for the CDR3: TGTGCCAGTAGTCCCCAGCGGGGGGACATTCAGTACTTC.

This rearrangement joins TRBV29-1 to TRBJ1-3; D is unresolved. Looked up from germline, CDR1 is SQVTM and CDR2 is ANQGSEA. The CDR3 extends over 14 amino acids. V was trimmed by 5 bases and J by 4 bases, leaving 15 bases between them. CDR3 amino acids: CSVLRPSRGNTIYF. CDR3 nucleotide sequence: TGCAGCGTTTTGAGGCCTTCCCGAGGAAACACCATATATTTT.

V is TRBV15 and J is TRBJ2-2; D call uncertain. Germline lookup yields CDR1 LNHNV and CDR2 YYDKDF (reference sequence). CDR3 length equals 14 residues. Trimming left V 0 bases short and J 6 bases short, with 8 bases between. CDR3 amino acids: CATSRDSQPGELFF. CDR3 in DNA: TGTGCCACCAGCAGAGATTCCCAGCCCGGGGAGCTGTTTTTT.

This chain connects TRBV30 to TRBJ2-2, with a tentative D call TRBD1 (5 bases). The CDR3 spans 12 residues. The V gene lost 2 bases and the J gene lost 13 bases, with 14 bases spanning the gap. Germline V gene data show CDR1 as GTSNPN and CDR2 as SVGIG (reference sequence). CDR3 region: CAWSTGPRGLFF. Written as DNA, the CDR3 is TGTGCCTGGAGTACGGGCCCTAGGGGGCTGTTTTTT.

The chain has TRBV9 and TRBJ1-6, with D maybe TRBD1 (5 bases). V lost 0 bases to trimming and J lost 9 bases, with 10 bases between them. Germline-derived CDR1 and CDR2 are SGDLS and YYNGEE. The CDR3 loop spans 14 amino acids. The CDR3 loop reads CASSVEGGTSPLHF. The CDR3 region has the DNA TGTGCCAGCAGCGTAGAGGGCGGGACTTCACCCCTCCACTTT.